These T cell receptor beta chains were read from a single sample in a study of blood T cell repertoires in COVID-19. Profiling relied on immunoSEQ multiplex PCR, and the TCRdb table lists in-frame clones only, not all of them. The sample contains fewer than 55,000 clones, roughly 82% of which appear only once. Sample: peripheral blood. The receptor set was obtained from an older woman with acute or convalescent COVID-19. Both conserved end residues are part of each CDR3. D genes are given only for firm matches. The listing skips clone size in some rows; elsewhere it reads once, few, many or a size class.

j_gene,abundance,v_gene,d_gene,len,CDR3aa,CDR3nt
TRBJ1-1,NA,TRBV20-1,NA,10,CSASRGRAFF,TGCAGTGCCTCCCGGGGAAGGGCTTTCTTT
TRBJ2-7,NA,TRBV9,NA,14,CASSVGLGGYEQYF,TGTGCCAGCAGCGTAGGGCTAGGGGGTTACGAGCAGTACTTC
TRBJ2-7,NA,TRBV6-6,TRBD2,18,CASSPTKRSGSILYEQYF,TGTGCCAGCAGTCCCACAAAGAGGAGCGGGAGTATCTTGTATGAGCAGTACTTC
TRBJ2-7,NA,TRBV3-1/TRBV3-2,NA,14,CASSQGRISYEQYF,TGTGCCAGCAGCCAGGGGAGGATATCCTACGAGCAGTACTTC
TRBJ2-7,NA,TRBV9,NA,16,CASSVAPSELSYEQYF,TGTGCCAGCAGCGTAGCTCCTAGCGAGCTCTCCTACGAGCAGTACTTC
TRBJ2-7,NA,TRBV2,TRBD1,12,CASSRQGYEQYF,TGTGCCAGCAGCCGACAGGGCTACGAGCAGTACTTC
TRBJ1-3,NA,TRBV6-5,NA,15,CASYGGGARGNTIYF,TGTGCCAGCTATGGTGGCGGGGCGCGGGGAAACACCATATATTTT
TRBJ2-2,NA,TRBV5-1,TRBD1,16,CASSLMGQDPTGELFF,TGCGCCAGCAGCTTGATGGGACAGGATCCCACCGGGGAGCTGTTTTTT
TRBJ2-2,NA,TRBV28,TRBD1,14,CASSRDSVSGELFF,TGTGCCAGCAGCCGGGACAGCGTATCCGGGGAGCTGTTTTTT
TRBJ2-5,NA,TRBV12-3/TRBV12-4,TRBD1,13,CASSLTGAETQYF,TGTGCCAGCAGTTTGACAGGGGCAGAGACCCAGTACTTC
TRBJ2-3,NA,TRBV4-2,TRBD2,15,CASSIAGGTTDTQYF,TGTGCCAGCAGCATAGCGGGGGGAACCACAGATACGCAGTATTTT
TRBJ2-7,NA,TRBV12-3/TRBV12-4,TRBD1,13,CASSLAGGSEQYF,TGTGCCAGCAGTTTGGCAGGGGGCAGTGAGCAGTACTTC
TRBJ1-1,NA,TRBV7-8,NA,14,CASSLVAMNTEAFF,TGTGCCAGCAGCTTAGTCGCTATGAACACTGAAGCTTTCTTT
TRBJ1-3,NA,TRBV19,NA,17,CASSILEGPGSGNTIYF,TGTGCCAGTAGTATATTGGAGGGCCCGGGCTCTGGAAACACCATATATTTT
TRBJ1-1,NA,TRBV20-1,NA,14,CSASLQALNTEAFF,TGCAGTGCTAGTTTACAGGCCTTGAACACTGAAGCTTTCTTT
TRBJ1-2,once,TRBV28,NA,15,CASSLLGGSNYGYTF,TGTGCCAGCAGTTTACTGGGAGGGTCTAACTATGGCTACACCTTC
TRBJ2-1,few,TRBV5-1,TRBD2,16,CASSKWGFSGSNEQFF,TGCGCCAGCAGCAAATGGGGGTTTAGCGGGAGCAATGAGCAGTTCTTC
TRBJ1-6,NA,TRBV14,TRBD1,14,CASSFGQGRSPLHF,TGTGCCAGCAGCTTCGGACAGGGGCGTTCACCCCTCCACTTT
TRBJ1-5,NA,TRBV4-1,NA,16,CASSQVGGNSNQPQHF,TGCGCCAGCAGCCAAGTGGGGGGGAATAGCAATCAGCCCCAGCATTTT
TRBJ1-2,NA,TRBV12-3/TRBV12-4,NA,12,CASTRGAGGYTF,TGTGCCAGCACCCGGGGGGCGGGCGGCTACACCTTC
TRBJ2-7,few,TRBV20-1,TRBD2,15,CSASSSGRDLYEQYF,TGCAGTGCTAGTTCCAGCGGGAGGGACCTATACGAGCAGTACTTC
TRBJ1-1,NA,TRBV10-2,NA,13,CASSEIQGVEAFF,TGCGCCAGCAGTGAGATACAGGGCGTTGAAGCTTTCTTT
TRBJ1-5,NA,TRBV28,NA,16,CASSLRRQVGNQPQHF,TGTGCCAGCAGTTTACGACGACAGGTAGGCAATCAGCCCCAGCATTTT
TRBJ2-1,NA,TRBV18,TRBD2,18,CASSPLGSTSGGLNEQFF,TGTGCCAGCTCACCACTAGGCTCGACTAGCGGGGGGCTTAATGAGCAGTTCTTC
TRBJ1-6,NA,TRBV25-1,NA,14,CASSLSSYNSPLHF,TGTGCCAGCAGTCTAAGCTCCTATAATTCACCCCTCCACTTT
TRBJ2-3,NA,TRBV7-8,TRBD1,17,CASSYRNRGLFWDTQYF,TGTGCCAGCAGCTACCGGAACAGGGGGCTCTTTTGGGATACGCAGTATTTT
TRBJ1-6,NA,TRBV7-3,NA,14,CASSFGGVSSPLHF,TGTGCCAGCAGTTTCGGGGGGGTTAGCTCACCCCTCCACTTT
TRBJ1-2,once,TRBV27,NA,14,CASSPRGGYVGYTF,TGTGCCAGCAGTCCCCGGGGGGGGTACGTGGGCTACACCTTC
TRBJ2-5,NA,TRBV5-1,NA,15,CASSFAGEPQETQYF,TGCGCCAGCAGCTTTGCAGGGGAGCCCCAAGAGACCCAGTACTTC
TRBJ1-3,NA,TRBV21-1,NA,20,CASSNLKLGQGVGHGNTIYF,NA
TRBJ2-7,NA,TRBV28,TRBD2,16,CASSCETSGCTYEQYF,TGTGCCAGCAGTTGCGAGACTAGCGGGTGTACCTACGAGCAGTACTTC
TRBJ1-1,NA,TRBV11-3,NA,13,CASSPSTGTEAFF,TGTGCCAGCAGCCCAAGCACGGGTACTGAAGCTTTCTTT
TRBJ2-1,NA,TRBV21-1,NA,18,CASSNSLAGVLVYNEQFF,TGTGCCAGCAGCAACAGTCTAGCGGGAGTGTTGGTCTACAATGAGCAGTTCTTC